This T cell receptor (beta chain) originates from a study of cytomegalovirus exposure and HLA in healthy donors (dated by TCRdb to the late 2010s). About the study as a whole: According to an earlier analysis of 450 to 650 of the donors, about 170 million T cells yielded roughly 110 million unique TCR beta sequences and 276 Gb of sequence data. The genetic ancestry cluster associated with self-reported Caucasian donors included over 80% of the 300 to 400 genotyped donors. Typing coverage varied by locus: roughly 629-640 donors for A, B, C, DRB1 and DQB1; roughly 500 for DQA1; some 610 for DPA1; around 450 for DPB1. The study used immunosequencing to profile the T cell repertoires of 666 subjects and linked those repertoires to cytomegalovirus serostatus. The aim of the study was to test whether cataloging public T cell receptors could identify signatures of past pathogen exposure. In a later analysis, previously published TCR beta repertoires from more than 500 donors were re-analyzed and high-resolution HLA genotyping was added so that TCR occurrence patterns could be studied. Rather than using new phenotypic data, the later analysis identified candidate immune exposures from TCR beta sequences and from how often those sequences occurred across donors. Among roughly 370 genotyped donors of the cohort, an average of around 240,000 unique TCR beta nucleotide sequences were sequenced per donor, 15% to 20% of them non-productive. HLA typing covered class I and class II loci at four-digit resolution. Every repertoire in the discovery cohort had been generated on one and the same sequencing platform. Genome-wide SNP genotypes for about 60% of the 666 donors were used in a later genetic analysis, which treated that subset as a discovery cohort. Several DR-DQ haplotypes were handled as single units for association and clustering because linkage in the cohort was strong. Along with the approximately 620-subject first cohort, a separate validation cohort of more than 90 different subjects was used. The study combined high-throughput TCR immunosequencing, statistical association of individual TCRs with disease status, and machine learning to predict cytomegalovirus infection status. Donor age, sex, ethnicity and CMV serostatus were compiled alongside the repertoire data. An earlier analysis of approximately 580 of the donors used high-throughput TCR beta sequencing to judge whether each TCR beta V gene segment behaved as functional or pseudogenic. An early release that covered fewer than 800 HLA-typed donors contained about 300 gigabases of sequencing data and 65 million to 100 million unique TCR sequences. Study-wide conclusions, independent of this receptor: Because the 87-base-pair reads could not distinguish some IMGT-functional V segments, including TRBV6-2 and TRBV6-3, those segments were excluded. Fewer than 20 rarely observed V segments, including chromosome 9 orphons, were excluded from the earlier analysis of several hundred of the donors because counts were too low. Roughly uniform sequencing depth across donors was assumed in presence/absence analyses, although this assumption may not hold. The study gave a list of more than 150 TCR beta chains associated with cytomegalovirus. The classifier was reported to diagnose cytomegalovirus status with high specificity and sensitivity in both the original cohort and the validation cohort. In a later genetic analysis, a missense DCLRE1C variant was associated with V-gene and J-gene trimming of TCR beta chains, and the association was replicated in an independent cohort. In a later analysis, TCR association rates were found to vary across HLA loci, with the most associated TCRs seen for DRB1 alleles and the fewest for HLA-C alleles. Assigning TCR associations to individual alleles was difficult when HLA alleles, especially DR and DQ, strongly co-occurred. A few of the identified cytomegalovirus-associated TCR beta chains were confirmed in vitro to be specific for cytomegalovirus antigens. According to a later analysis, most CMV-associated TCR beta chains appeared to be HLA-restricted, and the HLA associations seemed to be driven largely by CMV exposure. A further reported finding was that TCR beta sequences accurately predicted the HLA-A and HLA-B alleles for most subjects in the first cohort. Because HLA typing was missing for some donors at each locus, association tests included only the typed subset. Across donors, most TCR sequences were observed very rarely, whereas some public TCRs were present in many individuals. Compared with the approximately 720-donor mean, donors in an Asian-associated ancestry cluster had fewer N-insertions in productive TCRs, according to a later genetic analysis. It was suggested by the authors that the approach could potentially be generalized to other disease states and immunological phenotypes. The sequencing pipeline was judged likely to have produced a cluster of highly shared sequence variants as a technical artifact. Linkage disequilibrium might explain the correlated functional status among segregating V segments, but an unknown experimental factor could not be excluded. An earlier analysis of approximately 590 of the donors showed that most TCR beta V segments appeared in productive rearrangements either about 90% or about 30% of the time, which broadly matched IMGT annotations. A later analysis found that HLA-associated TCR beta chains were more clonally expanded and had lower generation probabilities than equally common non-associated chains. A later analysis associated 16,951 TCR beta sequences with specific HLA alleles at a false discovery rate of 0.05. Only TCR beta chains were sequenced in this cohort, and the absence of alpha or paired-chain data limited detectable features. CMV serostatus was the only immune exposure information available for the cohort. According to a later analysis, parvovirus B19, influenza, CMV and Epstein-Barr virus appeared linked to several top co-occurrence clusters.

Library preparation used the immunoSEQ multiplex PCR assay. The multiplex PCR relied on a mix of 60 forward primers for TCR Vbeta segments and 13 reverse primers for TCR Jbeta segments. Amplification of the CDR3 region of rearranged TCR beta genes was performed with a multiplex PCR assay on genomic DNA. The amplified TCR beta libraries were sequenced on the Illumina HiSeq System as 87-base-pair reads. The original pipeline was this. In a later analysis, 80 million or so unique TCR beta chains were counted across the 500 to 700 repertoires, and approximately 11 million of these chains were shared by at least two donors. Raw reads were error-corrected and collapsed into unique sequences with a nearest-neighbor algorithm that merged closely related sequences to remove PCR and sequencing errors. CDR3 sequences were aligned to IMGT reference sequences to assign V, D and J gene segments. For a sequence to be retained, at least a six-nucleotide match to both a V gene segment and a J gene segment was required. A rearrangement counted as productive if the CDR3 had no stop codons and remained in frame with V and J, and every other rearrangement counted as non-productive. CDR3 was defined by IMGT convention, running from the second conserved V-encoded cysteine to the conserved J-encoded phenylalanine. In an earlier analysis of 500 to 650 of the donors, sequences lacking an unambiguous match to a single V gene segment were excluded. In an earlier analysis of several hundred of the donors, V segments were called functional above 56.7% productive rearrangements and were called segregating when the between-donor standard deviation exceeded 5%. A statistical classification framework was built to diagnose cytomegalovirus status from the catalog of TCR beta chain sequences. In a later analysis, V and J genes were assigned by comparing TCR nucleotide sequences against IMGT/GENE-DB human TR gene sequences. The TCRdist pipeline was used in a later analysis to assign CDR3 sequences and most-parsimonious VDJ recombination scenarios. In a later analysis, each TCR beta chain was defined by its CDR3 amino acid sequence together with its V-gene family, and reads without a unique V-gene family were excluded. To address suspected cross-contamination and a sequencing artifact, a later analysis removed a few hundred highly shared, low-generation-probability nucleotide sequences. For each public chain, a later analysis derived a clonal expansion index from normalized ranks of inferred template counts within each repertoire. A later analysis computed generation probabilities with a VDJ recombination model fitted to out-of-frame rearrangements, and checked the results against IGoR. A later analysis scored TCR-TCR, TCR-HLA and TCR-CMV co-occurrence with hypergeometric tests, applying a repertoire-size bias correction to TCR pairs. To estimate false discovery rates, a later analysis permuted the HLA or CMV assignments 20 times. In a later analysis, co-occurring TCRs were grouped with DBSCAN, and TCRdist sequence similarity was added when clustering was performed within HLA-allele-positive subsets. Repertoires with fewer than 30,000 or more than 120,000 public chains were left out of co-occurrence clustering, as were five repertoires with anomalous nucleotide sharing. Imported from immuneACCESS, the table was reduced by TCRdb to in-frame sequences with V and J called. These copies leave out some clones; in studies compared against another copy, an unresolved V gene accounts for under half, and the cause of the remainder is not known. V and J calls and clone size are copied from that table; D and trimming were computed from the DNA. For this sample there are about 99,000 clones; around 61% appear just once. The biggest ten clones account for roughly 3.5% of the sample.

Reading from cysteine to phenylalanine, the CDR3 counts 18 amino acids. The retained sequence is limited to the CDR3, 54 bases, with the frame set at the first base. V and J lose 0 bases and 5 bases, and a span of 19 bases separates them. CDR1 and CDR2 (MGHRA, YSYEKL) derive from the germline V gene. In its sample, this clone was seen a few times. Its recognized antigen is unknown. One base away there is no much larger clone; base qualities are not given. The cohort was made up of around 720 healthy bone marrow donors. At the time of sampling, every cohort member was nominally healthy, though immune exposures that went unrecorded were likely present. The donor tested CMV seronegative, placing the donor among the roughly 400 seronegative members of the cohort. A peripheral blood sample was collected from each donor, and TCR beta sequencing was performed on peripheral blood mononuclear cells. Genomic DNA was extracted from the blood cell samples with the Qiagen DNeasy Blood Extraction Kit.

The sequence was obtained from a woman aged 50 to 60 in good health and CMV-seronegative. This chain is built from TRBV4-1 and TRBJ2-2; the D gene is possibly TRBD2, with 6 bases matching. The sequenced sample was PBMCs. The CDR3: CASSQEPLATVGTGELFF. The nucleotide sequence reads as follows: TGCGCCAGCAGCCAAGAGCCCCTAGCGACGGTCGGAACCGGGGAGCTGTTTTTT.